Listed below are T cell receptor beta chains from one sample, sequenced in a study of blood T cell repertoires in COVID-19. Libraries were prepared by immunoSEQ multiplex PCR; TCRdb keeps only in-frame clonotypes and omits some of them. Among around 160,000 clones, 85% were seen once, and the ten largest hold about 3%. The material sequenced was peripheral blood. The receptor set was obtained from a woman in her thirties or forties with active or convalescent COVID-19. Each CDR3 is given with its conserved first and last residue. The order of the fields is clone size, V gene, D gene, J gene, CDR3 protein, CDR3 DNA. The D gene is left open where the match is weak. Where a row states a size, it is once, few, many or the class of an expanded clone; other rows omit it.

NA	TRBV27	TRBD1	TRBJ1-2	CASSGTGVANYGYTF	TGTGCCAGCAGTGGAACAGGGGTAGCTAACTATGGCTACACCTTC
NA	TRBV7-7	TRBD2	TRBJ2-3	CASSLLLAGAGDTQYF	TGTGCTAGCAGCTTATTATTAGCGGGGGCTGGGGATACGCAGTATTTT
NA	TRBV7-2	TRBD2	TRBJ2-2	CASSLIGPGLAANTGELFF	TGTGCCAGCAGCTTGATCGGTCCCGGACTAGCGGCGAACACCGGGGAGCTGTTTTTT
few	TRBV7-9	NA	TRBJ2-7	CASSLGIASYEQYF	TGTGCCAGCAGCTTAGGGATAGCTTCCTACGAGCAGTACTTC
NA	TRBV9	TRBD1	TRBJ2-7	CASSASGGSYEQYF	TGTGCCAGCAGCGCCTCAGGGGGCTCCTACGAGCAGTACTTC
NA	TRBV9	NA	TRBJ2-1	CASSVVQGYEQFF	TGTGCCAGCAGCGTAGTACAGGGCTATGAGCAGTTCTTC
NA	TRBV30	TRBD1	TRBJ2-7	CAWRLTGNSRYEQYF	TGTGCCTGGAGATTGACAGGGAATTCCCGGTACGAGCAGTACTTC
NA	TRBV30	TRBD1	TRBJ1-2	CAWTTLGTANYGYTF	TGTGCCTGGACCACCCTCGGGACAGCGAACTATGGCTACACCTTC
NA	TRBV19	NA	TRBJ1-5	CASSISSTSNQPQHF	TGTGCCAGTAGTATAAGCTCAACTAGCAATCAGCCCCAGCATTTT
NA	TRBV4-1	NA	TRBJ1-1	CASSQMGGGSEAFF	TGCGCCAGCAGCCAGATGGGTGGAGGATCTGAAGCTTTCTTT
NA	TRBV18	TRBD1	TRBJ1-6	CASSPGTGGRSPLHF	TGTGCCAGCTCACCGGGGACAGGGGGACGGTCACCCCTCCACTTT
few	TRBV5-4	TRBD1	TRBJ1-1	CASRTGGQNTEAFF	TGTGCCAGCAGGACAGGGGGCCAGAACACTGAAGCTTTCTTT
NA	TRBV3-1/TRBV3-2	TRBD1	TRBJ2-7	CASSPYSDRAYEQYF	TGTGCCAGCAGCCCCTACTCCGACAGGGCCTACGAGCAGTACTTC
NA	TRBV30	TRBD1	TRBJ1-1	CAWSRNRGNTEAFF	TGTGCCTGGAGTCGCAACAGGGGGAACACTGAAGCTTTCTTT
NA	TRBV5-4	TRBD1	TRBJ1-6	CASSFGDRAHSPLHF	TGTGCCAGCAGCTTTGGGGACAGGGCCCATTCACCCCTCCACTTT
once	TRBV7-2	TRBD1	TRBJ2-1	CASSSDRGSYNEQFF	TGTGCCAGCAGCTCCGACAGGGGCTCCTACAATGAGCAGTTCTTC
NA	TRBV15	NA	TRBJ2-7	CATSRGGGHRDYEQYF	TGTGCCACCAGCAGAGGTGGTGGACACAGAGACTACGAGCAGTACTTC
NA	TRBV28	TRBD2	TRBJ2-3	CASSLRAGGSEDTQYF	TGTGCCAGCAGTTTAAGGGCGGGGGGGTCCGAGGATACGCAGTATTTT
NA	TRBV27	TRBD1	TRBJ1-1	CASSPSGTGGTEAFF	TGTGCCAGCAGTCCTTCCGGGACAGGGGGCACTGAAGCTTTCTTT
NA	TRBV29-1	NA	TRBJ2-7	CSVALTGYEQYF	TGCAGCGTTGCTTTAACGGGGTACGAGCAGTACTTC
many	TRBV6-4	TRBD2	TRBJ2-5	CASSGLAGGLETQYF	TGTGCCAGCAGTGGACTAGCGGGAGGGCTTGAGACCCAGTACTTC
NA	TRBV5-1	NA	TRBJ1-4	CASSGGSATNEKLFF	TGCGCCAGCAGCGGCGGAAGCGCAACTAATGAAAAACTGTTTTTT
few	TRBV25-1	TRBD1	TRBJ2-3	CASSEFPGRGRTDTQYF	TGTGCCAGCAGTGAATTCCCGGGAAGGGGGCGCACAGATACGCAGTATTTT
NA	TRBV7-2	NA	TRBJ1-1	CASSLGVNMNTEAFF	TGTGCCAGCAGCTTAGGCGTCAATATGAACACTGAAGCTTTCTTT
NA	TRBV6-1	NA	TRBJ1-6	CASSEREQNSPLHF	TGTGCCAGCAGTGAGCGGGAACAGAATTCACCCCTCCACTTT
NA	TRBV2	TRBD1	TRBJ1-1	CASLSGQALNTEAFF	TGTGCCAGCCTATCGGGACAGGCTTTGAACACTGAAGCTTTCTTT
NA	TRBV5-1	NA	TRBJ1-2	CASSRQVEEGYTF	TGCGCCAGCAGTCGACAGGTTGAAGAAGGCTACACCTTC
NA	TRBV9	TRBD1	TRBJ1-5	CASSLGTGSNQPQHF	TGTGCCAGCAGCCTCGGGACAGGGAGCAATCAGCCCCAGCATTTT
NA	TRBV19	TRBD1	TRBJ2-2	CASSQGQGNTGELFF	TGTGCCAGTAGTCAGGGACAGGGAAACACCGGGGAGCTGTTTTTT
NA	TRBV30	NA	TRBJ2-3	CAWSVWSRRSTDTQYF	TGTGCCTGGAGTGTTTGGAGCCGGAGGAGCACAGATACGCAGTATTTT
NA	TRBV6-2/TRBV6-3	NA	TRBJ1-2	CASSKKWTVQDHGYTF	TGTGCCAGCAGTAAGAAGTGGACAGTTCAGGACCATGGCTACACCTTC
NA	TRBV27	NA	TRBJ1-4	CASSFQWDTRTPATNEKLFF	TGTGCCAGCAGTTTTCAGTGGGACACTAGAACACCCGCAACTAATGAAAAACTGTTTTTT
few	TRBV30	NA	TRBJ2-3	CAWKGTTDTQYF	TGTGCCTGGAAAGGGACAACAGATACGCAGTATTTT
NA	TRBV19	NA	TRBJ2-1	CASSIVLASSYNEQFF	TGTGCCAGTAGTATCGTCCTAGCGTCCTCCTACAATGAGCAGTTCTTC
few	TRBV10-1	NA	TRBJ2-2	CATAGNTGELFF	TGCGCCACCGCAGGGAACACCGGGGAGCTGTTTTTT
NA	TRBV7-9	NA	TRBJ1-1	CASTSLGTLNEAFF	TGTGCCAGCACCAGCCTTGGGACTTTAAATGAAGCTTTCTTT
NA	TRBV11-3	NA	TRBJ2-2	CASSLALPGYTGELFF	TGTGCCAGCAGCTTAGCTTTACCGGGGTATACCGGGGAGCTGTTTTTT